Here is one T cell receptor (beta chain) with its context. Random hexamers served to reverse transcribe roughly 0.5 to 1 ug RNA. MiXCR, run by TCRdb on the immunoSEQ multiplex PCR reads, gives a single entry per CDR3 protein. The sample carries around 130,000 distinct CDR3 sequences, 90% to 95% recorded once. These data belong to a study of CD8 T cells in Susac syndrome. The receptor was isolated from a human donor in good health. Sequencing was carried out using CD4+ T cells from PBMCs.

The CDR3 loop is CASTLQGGENIQYF. CDR3 DNA sequence: TGTGCCAGCACCCTACAGGGTGGTGAAAACATTCAGTACTTC. The V gene is TRBV7-2, the J gene TRBJ2-4, with D perhaps matching TRBD1 (6 bases). Germline V gene sequence: CDR1 SGHTA, CDR2 FQGNSA. The germline V and J ends were trimmed by 7 bases and 5 bases, with 15 bases remaining between them. The CDR3 extends over 14 amino acids.